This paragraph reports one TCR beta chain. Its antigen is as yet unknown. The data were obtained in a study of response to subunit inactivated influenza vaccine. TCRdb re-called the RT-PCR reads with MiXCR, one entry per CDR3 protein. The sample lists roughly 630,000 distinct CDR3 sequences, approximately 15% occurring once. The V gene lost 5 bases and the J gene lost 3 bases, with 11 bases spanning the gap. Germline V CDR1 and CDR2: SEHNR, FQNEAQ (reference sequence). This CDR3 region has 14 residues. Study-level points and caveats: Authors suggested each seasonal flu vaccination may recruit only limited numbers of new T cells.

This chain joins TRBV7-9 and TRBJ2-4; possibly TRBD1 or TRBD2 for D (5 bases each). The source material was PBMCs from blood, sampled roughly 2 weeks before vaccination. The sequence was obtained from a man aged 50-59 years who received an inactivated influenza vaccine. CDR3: CASSARDGKNIQYF. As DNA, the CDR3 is TGTGCCAGCAGCGCCCGGGACGGCAAAAACATTCAGTACTTC.